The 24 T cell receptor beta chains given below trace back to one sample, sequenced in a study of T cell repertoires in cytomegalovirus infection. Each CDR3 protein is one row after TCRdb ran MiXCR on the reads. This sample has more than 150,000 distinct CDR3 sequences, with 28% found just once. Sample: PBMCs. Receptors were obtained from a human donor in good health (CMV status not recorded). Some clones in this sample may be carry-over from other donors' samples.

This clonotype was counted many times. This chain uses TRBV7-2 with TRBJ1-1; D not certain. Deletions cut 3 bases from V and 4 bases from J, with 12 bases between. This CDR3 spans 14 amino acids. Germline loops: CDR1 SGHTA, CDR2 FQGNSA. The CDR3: CASSLGGRATEAFF. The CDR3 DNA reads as TGTGCCAGCAGCTTGGGAGGGAGGGCCACTGAAGCTTTCTTT. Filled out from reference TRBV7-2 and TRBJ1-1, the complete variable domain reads GAGVSQSPSNKVTEKGKDVELRCDPISGHTALYWYRQSLGQGLEFLIYFQGNSAPDKSGLPSDRFSAERTGGSVSTLTIQRTQQEDSAVYLCASSLGGRATEAFFGQGTRLTVV.

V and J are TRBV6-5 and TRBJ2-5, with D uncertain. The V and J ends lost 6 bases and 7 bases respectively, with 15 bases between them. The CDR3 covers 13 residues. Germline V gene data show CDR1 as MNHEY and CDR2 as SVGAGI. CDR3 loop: CASSLGHVATQYF. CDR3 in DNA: TGTGCCAGCAGCCTGGGCCATGTTGCGACCCAGTACTTC.

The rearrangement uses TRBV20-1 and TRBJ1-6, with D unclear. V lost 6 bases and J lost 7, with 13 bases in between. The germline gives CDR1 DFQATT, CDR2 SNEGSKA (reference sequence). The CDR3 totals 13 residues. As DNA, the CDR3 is TGCAGTGCGGCCAGGACCCAAAATTCACCCCTCCACTTT. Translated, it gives CSAARTQNSPLHF.

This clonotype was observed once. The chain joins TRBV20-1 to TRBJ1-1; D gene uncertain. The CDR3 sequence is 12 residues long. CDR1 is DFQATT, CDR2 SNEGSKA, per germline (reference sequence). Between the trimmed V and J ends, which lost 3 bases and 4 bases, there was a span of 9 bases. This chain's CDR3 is CSASGRGTEAFF. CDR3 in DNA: TGCAGTGCTAGCGGGCGGGGCACTGAAGCTTTCTTT.

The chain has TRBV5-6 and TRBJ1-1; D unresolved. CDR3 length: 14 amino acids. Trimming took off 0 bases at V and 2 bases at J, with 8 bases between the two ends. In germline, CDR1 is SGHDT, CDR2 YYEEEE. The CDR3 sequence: CASSLGRVNTEAFF. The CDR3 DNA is TGTGCCAGCAGCTTGGGCAGAGTCAACACTGAAGCTTTCTTT.

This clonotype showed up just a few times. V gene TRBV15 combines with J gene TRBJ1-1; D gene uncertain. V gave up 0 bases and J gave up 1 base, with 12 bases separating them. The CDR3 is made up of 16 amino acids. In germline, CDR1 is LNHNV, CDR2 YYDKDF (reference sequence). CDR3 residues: CATSRDPGSRNTEAFF. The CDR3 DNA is TGTGCCACCAGCAGAGATCCGGGATCTAGGAACACTGAAGCTTTCTTT.

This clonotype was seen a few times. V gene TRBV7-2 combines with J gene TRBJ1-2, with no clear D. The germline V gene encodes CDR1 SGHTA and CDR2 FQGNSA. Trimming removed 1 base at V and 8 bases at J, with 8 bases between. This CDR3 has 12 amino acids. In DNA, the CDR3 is TGTGCCAGCAGCTTAGAAAGCCGCGGCTACACCTTC. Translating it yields CASSLESRGYTF.

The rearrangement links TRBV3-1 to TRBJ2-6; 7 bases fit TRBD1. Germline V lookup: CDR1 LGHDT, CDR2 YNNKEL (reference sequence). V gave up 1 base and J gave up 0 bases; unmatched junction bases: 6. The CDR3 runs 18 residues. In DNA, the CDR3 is TGTGCCAGCAGCCAAGTGGCAGGGGGTGACTCTGGGGCCAACGTCCTGACTTTC. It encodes CASSQVAGGDSGANVLTF.

The CDR3 sequence is CASSLRRGPVYEQFF. In DNA, the CDR3 is TGTGCCAGCAGCTTAAGGCGGGGGCCGGTCTATGAGCAGTTCTTC. The genes are TRBV7-9 and TRBJ2-1, with D maybe TRBD2 (7 bases). CDR1 and CDR2 (germline): SEHNR, FQNEAQ (reference sequence). Between the trimmed V and J ends, which lost 2 bases and 8 bases, there was a span of 16 bases. The CDR3 length is 15 residues. The whole variable domain, filled in from reference TRBV7-9 and TRBJ2-1, reads DTGVSQNPRHKITKRGQNVTFRCDPISEHNRLYWYRQTLGQGPEFLTYFQNEAQLEKSRLLSDRFSAERPKGSFSTLEIQRTEQGDSAMYLCASSLRRGPVYEQFFGPGTRLTVL.

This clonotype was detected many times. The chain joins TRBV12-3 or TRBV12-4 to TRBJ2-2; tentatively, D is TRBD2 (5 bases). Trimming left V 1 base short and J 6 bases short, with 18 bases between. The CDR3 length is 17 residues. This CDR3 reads CASSLGQRRTFAGELFF. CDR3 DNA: TGTGCCAGCAGTTTAGGACAAAGGAGGACGTTCGCCGGGGAGCTGTTTTTT.

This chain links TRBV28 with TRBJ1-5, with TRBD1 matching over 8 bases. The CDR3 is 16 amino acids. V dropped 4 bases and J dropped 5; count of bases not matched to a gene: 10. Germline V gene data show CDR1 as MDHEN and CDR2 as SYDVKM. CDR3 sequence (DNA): TGTGCCAGCAGTTCCTTTGGACAGGGTAGTTATCAGCCCCAGCATTTT. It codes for CASSSFGQGSYQPQHF.

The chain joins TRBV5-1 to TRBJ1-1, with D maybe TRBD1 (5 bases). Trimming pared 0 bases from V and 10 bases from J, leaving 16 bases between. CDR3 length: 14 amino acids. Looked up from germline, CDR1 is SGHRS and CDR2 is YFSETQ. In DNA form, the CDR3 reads TGCGCCAGCAGCTTGGCCAGGGCAGGCCAGGGAGCTTTCTTT. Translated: CASSLARAGQGAFF.

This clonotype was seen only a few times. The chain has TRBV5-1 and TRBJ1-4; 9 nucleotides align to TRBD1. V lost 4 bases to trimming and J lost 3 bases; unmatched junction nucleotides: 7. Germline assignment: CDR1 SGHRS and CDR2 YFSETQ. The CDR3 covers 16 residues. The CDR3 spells CASSRDRVSANEKLFF. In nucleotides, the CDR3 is TGCGCCAGCAGCCGGGACAGGGTATCAGCTAATGAAAAACTGTTTTTT.

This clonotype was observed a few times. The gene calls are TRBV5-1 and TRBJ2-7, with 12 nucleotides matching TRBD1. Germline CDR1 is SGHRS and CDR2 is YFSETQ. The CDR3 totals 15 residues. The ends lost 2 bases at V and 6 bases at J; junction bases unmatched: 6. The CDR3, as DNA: TGCGCCAGCAGCTTTGCCGGGACAGGGGGCGTCGAGCAGTACTTC. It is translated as CASSFAGTGGVEQYF.

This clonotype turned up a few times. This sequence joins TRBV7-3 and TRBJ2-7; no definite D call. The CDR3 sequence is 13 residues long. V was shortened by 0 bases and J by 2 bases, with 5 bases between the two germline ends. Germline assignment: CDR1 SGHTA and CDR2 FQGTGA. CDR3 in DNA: TGTGCCAGCAGCTTAACCGGAACCTACGAGCAGTACTTC. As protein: CASSLTGTYEQYF. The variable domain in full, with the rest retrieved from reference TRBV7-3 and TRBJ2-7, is GAGVSQTPSNKVTEKGKYVELRCDPISGHTALYWYRQSLGQGPEFLIYFQGTGAADDSGLPNDRFFAVRPEGSVSTLKIQRTERGDSAVYLCASSLTGTYEQYFGPGTRLTVT.

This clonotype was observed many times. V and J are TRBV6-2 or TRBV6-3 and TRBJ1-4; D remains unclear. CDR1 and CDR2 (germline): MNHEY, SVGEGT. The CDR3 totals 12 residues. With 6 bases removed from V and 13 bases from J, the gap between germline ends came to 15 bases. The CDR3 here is CASRGGDPGLFF. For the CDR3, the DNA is TGTGCCAGCAGAGGCGGGGATCCCGGACTGTTTTTT.

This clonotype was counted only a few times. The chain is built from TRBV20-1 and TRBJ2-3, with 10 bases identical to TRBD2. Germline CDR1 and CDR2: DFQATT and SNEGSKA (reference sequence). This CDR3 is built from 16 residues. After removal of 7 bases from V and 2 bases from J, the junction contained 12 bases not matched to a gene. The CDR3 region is CSGTSGDSIFTDTQYF. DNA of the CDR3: TGCAGTGGGACTAGCGGAGACTCAATCTTCACAGATACGCAGTATTTT.

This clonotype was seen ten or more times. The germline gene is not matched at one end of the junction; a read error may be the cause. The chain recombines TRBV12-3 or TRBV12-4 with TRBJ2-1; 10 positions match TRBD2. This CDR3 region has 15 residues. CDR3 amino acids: CASSLAGASYNEQFF. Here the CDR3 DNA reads TGTGCCAGCAGTCTAGCGGGGGCCTCCTACAATGAGCAGTTCTTC.

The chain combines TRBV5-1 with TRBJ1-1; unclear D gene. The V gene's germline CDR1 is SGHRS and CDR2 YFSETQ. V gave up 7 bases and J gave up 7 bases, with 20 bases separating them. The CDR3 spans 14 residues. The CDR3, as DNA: TGCGCCAGCGATACCAGCTATGCCCCCCTTGAAGCTTTCTTT. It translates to CASDTSYAPLEAFF. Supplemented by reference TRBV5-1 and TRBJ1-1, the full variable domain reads KAGVTQTPRYLIKTRGQQVTLSCSPISGHRSVSWYQQTPGQGLQFLFEYFSETQRNKGNFPGRFSGRQFSNSRSEMNVSTLELGDSALYLCASDTSYAPLEAFFGQGTRLTVV.

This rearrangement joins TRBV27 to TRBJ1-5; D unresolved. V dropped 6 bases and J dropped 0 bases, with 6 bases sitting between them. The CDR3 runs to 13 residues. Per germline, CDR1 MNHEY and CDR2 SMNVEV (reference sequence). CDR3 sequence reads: CASRPYSNQPQHF. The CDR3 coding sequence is TGTGCCAGCAGGCCCTATAGCAATCAGCCCCAGCATTTT.

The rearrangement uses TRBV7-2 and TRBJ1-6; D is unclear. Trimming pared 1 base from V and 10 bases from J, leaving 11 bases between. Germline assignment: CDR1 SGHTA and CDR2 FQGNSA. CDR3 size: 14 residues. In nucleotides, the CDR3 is TGTGCCAGCAGCTTAGGGGTAGTAAGGTCACCCCTCCACTTT. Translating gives CASSLGVVRSPLHF.

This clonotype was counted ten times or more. This CDR3 reads CASSLVAVGNQPQHF. CDR3 coding DNA: TGTGCCAGCAGCTTAGTTGCGGTTGGGAATCAGCCCCAGCATTTT. This chain connects TRBV7-2 to TRBJ1-5; D unresolved. Germline CDR1 and CDR2: SGHTA and FQGNSA. Trimming removed 1 base from V and 4 bases from J, with 11 bases in between. CDR3 length equals 15 residues.

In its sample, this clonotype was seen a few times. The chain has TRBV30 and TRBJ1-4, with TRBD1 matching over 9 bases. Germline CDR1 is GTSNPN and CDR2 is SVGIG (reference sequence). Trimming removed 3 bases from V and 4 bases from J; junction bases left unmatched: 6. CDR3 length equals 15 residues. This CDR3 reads CAWRTRDRVNEKLFF. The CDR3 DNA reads TGTGCCTGGAGAACCCGGGACAGGGTTAATGAAAAACTGTTTTTT.

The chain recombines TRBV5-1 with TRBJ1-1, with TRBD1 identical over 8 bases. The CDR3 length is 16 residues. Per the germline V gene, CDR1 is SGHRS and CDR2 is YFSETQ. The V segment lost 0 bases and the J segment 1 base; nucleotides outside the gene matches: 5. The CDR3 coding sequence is TGCGCCAGCAGCTTGGGTGGGACAGGCAAGAACACTGAAGCTTTCTTT. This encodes CASSLGGTGKNTEAFF.